This T cell receptor (beta chain) was captured in a study of beta chain features in type 1 diabetes. Study as a whole: On cell yields, gender and age, patients and healthy donors were similar. Nearly 110,000,000 sorted cells were examined across all samples. Study-level results: The study found moderately but significantly shorter TCRB CDR3s in all four CD4+ subsets of Type 1 diabetes patients. A pattern of fewer insertions and more deletions at VDJ junctions was seen in type 1 diabetes patients.

This CDR3 is 13 amino acids long. Germline CDR1 and CDR2: SGHDT and YYEEEE. V was shortened by 1 base and J by 8 bases, with 12 bases between the two germline ends. This clone was counted a few times. Its cognate antigen is unknown. The whole isolated RNA underwent reverse transcription, so sequencing captured expressed TCRB transcripts. There were 3 million to 4 million reads on average in the naive, central memory and regulatory T cell samples. Generated by immunoSEQ multiplex PCR, the TCRdb table keeps only in-frame clones and is missing some. The table has around 600,000 clones, about an eighth seen once.

The sample taken for sequencing was naive CD4+ T cells from blood. The clonotype was recovered from a man aged 25 to 40 with type 1 diabetes. V gene TRBV5-6 combines with J gene TRBJ1-2; perhaps TRBD1 as D (6 bases). CDR3 nucleotides: TGTGCCAGCAGCTTGACAGGGTATGGGGGCTACACCTTC. Translated, it gives CASSLTGYGGYTF. Full variable domain (remainder filled in from reference TRBV5-6 and TRBJ1-2): DAGVTQSPTHLIKTRGQQVTLRCSPKSGHDTVSWYQQALGQGPQFIFQYYEEEERQRGNFPDRFSGHQFPNYSSELNVNALLLGDSALYLCASSLTGYGGYTFGSGTRLTVV.